A single sample gave rise to the 13 T cell receptor beta chains below, sequenced in a study of spatial heterogeneity in lung cancer. Via MiXCR, TCRdb re-called the 5' RACE reads, giving one row per CDR3 protein. Of roughly 71,000 distinct CDR3 sequences in the sample, 8% to 10% were seen once. Time point defined: blood at routine non-recurrence follow-up after resection. The specimen was PBMCs, collected at follow-up. All receptors derive from a female donor with early-stage non-small cell lung cancer.

This clonotype was seen ten or more times. This sequence joins TRBV7-2 and TRBJ2-5, with 8 bases identical to TRBD2. With V trimmed by 3 bases and J by 5 bases, 2 bases remained unmatched. Germline V CDR1 and CDR2: SGHTA, FQGNSA. There are 13 residues in the CDR3. CDR3 sequence reads: CASSLGLEETQYF. The CDR3 DNA is TGTGCCAGCAGCTTGGGACTAGAGGAGACCCAGTACTTC.

The rearrangement links TRBV10-3 to TRBJ2-3; D unclear. Trimming removed 8 bases at V and 0 bases at J, with 9 bases between. The germline CDR1 and CDR2 sequences are ENHRY and SYGVKD. The CDR3 runs 13 residues. The CDR3 coding sequence is TGTGCCATCTGGAGATCTAGCACAGATACGCAGTATTTT. Its protein product is CAIWRSSTDTQYF.

At least ten counts were recorded for this clonotype. This chain links TRBV28 with TRBJ1-2, with D possibly being TRBD1 (5 bases). The germline gives CDR1 MDHEN, CDR2 SYDVKM. The CDR3 extends over 15 amino acids. Trimming took off 7 bases at V and 0 bases at J, with 15 bases between the two ends. The CDR3 bases are TGTGCCAGCACCCTTCGGGACGCACCTAACTATGGCTACACCTTC. It yields the protein CASTLRDAPNYGYTF.

This clonotype was detected ten times or more. This chain links TRBV5-1 with TRBJ2-1, with TRBD2 matching 15 bases. The CDR3 runs to 17 residues. V lost 4 bases, J lost 4 bases, and 6 bases stayed unmatched. From germline, CDR1 is SGHRS and CDR2 YFSETQ. The CDR3 loop is CASSGRTSGREYNEQFF. CDR3 coding DNA: TGCGCCAGCAGCGGGAGGACTAGCGGGAGGGAATACAATGAGCAGTTCTTC.

The sample holds many counts of this clonotype. The chain combines TRBV7-2 with TRBJ2-2, with TRBD2 identical over 11 bases. The CDR3 runs to 18 residues. After removal of 5 bases from V and 6 bases from J, the junction contained 14 bases not matched to a gene. Germline V gene data show CDR1 as SGHTA and CDR2 as FQGNSA. For the CDR3, the DNA is TGTGCCAGCAGCCCTTCGATCACTAGCGGGAGTATTCCCGGGGAGCTGTTTTTT. This gives the protein CASSPSITSGSIPGELFF.

This clonotype occurred many times. The chain joins TRBV7-9 to TRBJ2-7, with D maybe TRBD2 (6 bases). The CDR3 length is 12 residues. V was cut by 6 bases and J by 7 bases, with 13 bases left in between. The V gene's germline CDR1 is SEHNR and CDR2 FQNEAQ (reference sequence). The CDR3 DNA reads TGTGCCAGCAGACTAGCAGGTCAAGAGCAGTACTTC. Its protein product is CASRLAGQEQYF.

The CDR3 DNA follows: TGTGCCAGCAGCCACTTGGGACTAGCGGTAAACAATGAGCAGTTCTTC. Its translation: CASSHLGLAVNNEQFF. V usage is TRBV3-1 and J usage is TRBJ2-1; 11 bases fit TRBD2. This CDR3 has 16 residues. CDR1 is LGHDT and CDR2 is YNNKEL in the germline V gene (reference sequence). The V and J ends lost 3 bases and 5 bases, in that order; junction bases with no gene match: 6.

Notes on this clonotype: This may stem from a read error, because a much larger clone lies one nucleotide away. The chain has TRBV20-1 and TRBJ2-5; D call uncertain. The germline V and J ends were trimmed by 1 base and 5 bases, with 11 bases remaining between them. The CDR3 is 13 amino acids. In germline, CDR1 is DFQATT, CDR2 SNEGSKA (reference sequence). CDR3 DNA sequence: TGCAGTGCTAGAGTTGAGTCCAGGGAGACCCAGTACTTC. Translated: CSARVESRETQYF.

At least ten counts were recorded for this clonotype. The rearrangement joins TRBV7-3 to TRBJ2-3; weak D call: TRBD2 (6 bases). Per the germline V gene, CDR1 is SGHTA and CDR2 is FQGTGA. V was clipped by 5 bases and J by 3 bases, with 12 bases between them. The CDR3 length is 14 residues. The CDR3 sequence: CASSPEGVTDTQYF. For the CDR3, the DNA is TGTGCCAGCAGCCCGGAGGGAGTGACAGATACGCAGTATTTT.

The V and J genes are TRBV2 and TRBJ2-3, with unresolved D. The CDR3 covers 13 residues. Germline V CDR1 and CDR2: SNHLY, FYNNEI. Trimming removed 8 bases from V and 2 bases from J, with 11 bases in between. CDR3 amino acids: CASCVVYTDTQYF. CDR3 in DNA: TGTGCCAGCTGCGTAGTGTACACAGATACGCAGTATTTT.

This clonotype was observed at least ten times. V is TRBV7-8 and J is TRBJ2-1; no reliable D call. The CDR3 has 16 residues. Germline values: CDR1 SGHVS, CDR2 FQNEAQ. The V end lost 5 bases, the J end lost 6 bases, and 20 bases lay between the germline ends. For the CDR3, the DNA is TGTGCCAGCAGCGTGATGGGTAGGGTGGTACGCAATGAGCAGTTCTTC. This codes for CASSVMGRVVRNEQFF.

This clonotype has a count of ten or more. J is TRBJ2-2 and V is TRBV7-2; no clear D gene. V lost 1 base, J lost 7 bases, and 10 bases lay in between. The CDR3 is made up of 14 amino acids. Germline-derived CDR1 and CDR2 are SGHTA and FQGNSA. The CDR3 region is CASSLDLRGGELFF. As DNA, the CDR3 is TGTGCCAGCAGCTTAGACCTAAGAGGCGGGGAGCTGTTTTTT.

The V gene is TRBV5-1, the J gene TRBJ2-1, with D possibly TRBD2 on 6 matching bases. CDR1 SGHRS and CDR2 YFSETQ come from the germline V gene. V lost 3 bases and J 6 bases, leaving 22 bases between the germline ends. This CDR3 contains 17 residues. The CDR3 protein is CASSSDALHREFNEQFF. CDR3 bases: TGCGCCAGCAGCTCCGATGCCCTTCACCGGGAGTTCAATGAGCAGTTCTTC.